This entry lists 7 T cell receptor beta chains sequenced from one sample in a study of human T cells and chemical hapten exposure (dated by TCRdb to about 2021). The method was RACE. The sequencing machine was a NextSeq 500. In-frame beta chains were kept once TCRdb had trimmed the public reads at Q25 with fastp and called clones with MiXCR. Each CDR3 protein gets just one entry, which takes the most common genes and DNA from the rows behind it. The sample has nearly 85,000 distinct CDR3 sequences on record, more than 9% of them singletons. The ten largest make up roughly 1.6% of the sample. The time point label of this sample denotes: patch test 2, 6 weeks after DPC sensitization. What this sample's treatment or condition label stands for: therapeutic diphenylcyclopropenone sensitization with weekly scalp DPC. The source material was whole blood, sampled in connection with sensitization to the hapten diphenylcyclopropenone (DPC). These receptors were collected from a man aged 18 to 35 with alopecia areata. Some clones in this sample may be carry-over from other donors' samples.

This clonotype was found many times. V is TRBV4-3 and J is TRBJ2-5; D gene ambiguous. CDR1 and CDR2 (germline): LGHNA, YSLEER. The CDR3 spans 13 residues. V lost 4 bases and J 6 bases, leaving 12 bases between the germline ends. CDR3 sequence: CASSPRAAQTQYF. Here the CDR3 DNA reads TGCGCCAGCAGCCCCCGGGCGGCCCAGACCCAGTACTTC.

This clonotype was recorded at least ten times. J is TRBJ2-1 and V is TRBV11-3; 8 positions match TRBD2. The CDR3 extends over 17 amino acids. CDR1 is SGHNT and CDR2 is YENEEA in the germline V gene. The V and J ends lost 0 bases and 0 bases, in that order; junction bases with no gene match: 4. The CDR3 spells CASSLEGGGSSYNEQFF. The DNA of the CDR3 is TGTGCCAGCAGCTTAGAAGGCGGGGGGTCCTCCTACAATGAGCAGTTCTTC.

This clonotype was seen ten or more times. J is TRBJ1-1 and V is TRBV5-1, with D perhaps TRBD1 (6 bases). The V gene's germline CDR1 is SGHRS and CDR2 YFSETQ. This CDR3 region has 13 residues. V was cut by 8 bases and J by 1 base, with 12 bases left in between. The CDR3 here is CASKGVQNTEAFF. The CDR3, as DNA: TGCGCCAGTAAGGGGGTACAGAACACTGAAGCTTTCTTT. Variable domain in full (rest from reference TRBV5-1 and TRBJ1-1): KAGVTQTPRYLIKTRGQQVTLSCSPISGHRSVSWYQQTPGQGLQFLFEYFSETQRNKGNFPGRFSGRQFSNSRSEMNVSTLELGDSALYLCASKGVQNTEAFFGQGTRLTVV.

This clonotype was observed many times. The chain uses TRBV11-2 and TRBJ2-3; D remains unclear. Germline CDR1 and CDR2: SGHAT and FQNNGV. The CDR3 is made up of 13 amino acids. Trimming stripped 4 bases from V and 3 bases from J, with 8 bases between. CDR3: CASSSRLTDTQYF. The CDR3 DNA reads as TGTGCCAGCAGCTCCCGACTGACAGATACGCAGTATTTT.

This clonotype was counted at least ten times. The chain uses TRBV27 and TRBJ2-6; D ambiguous. The germline V gene encodes CDR1 MNHEY and CDR2 SMNVEV (reference sequence). V gave up 2 bases and J gave up 0 bases, with 8 bases separating them. The length of the CDR3 is 16 residues. The CDR3 DNA sequence: TGTGCCAGCAGTTTACAGGTTGACTCTGGGGCCAACGTCCTGACTTTC. Protein sequence: CASSLQVDSGANVLTF.

This clonotype was seen at least ten times. The V and J genes are TRBV29-1 and TRBJ2-5; D uncertain. The V gene's germline CDR1 is SQVTM and CDR2 ANQGSEA. V gave up 1 base and J gave up 6 bases, with 3 bases separating them. This CDR3 is built from 10 residues. CDR3 in DNA: TGCAGCGTTGAAGTACAGACCCAGTACTTC. It specifies CSVEVQTQYF.

This clonotype was seen just once. The chain uses TRBV10-3 and TRBJ2-7; D is perhaps TRBD2 (7 bases). The V end was cut by 3 bases, the J end by 0 bases, with 12 bases between. From germline, CDR1 is ENHRY and CDR2 SYGVKD. The length of the CDR3 is 15 residues. The CDR3 spells CAISERGASSYEQYF. The CDR3 bases are TGTGCCATCAGTGAACGGGGGGCCTCCTCCTACGAGCAGTACTTC.